The 28 T cell receptor beta chains in this list originate from one sample, sequenced in a study of blood T cell repertoires in COVID-19. Assay used: immunoSEQ multiplex PCR; TCRdb lists only in-frame clones, some missing. The sample gives about 29,000 clones, around 89% of which show up once; 3.5% is in the top ten. Sequencing was performed on peripheral blood. Source of these receptors: a human donor in a cohort sampled during active COVID-19.

The V gene is TRBV5-1, the J gene TRBJ1-3; D remains ambiguous. The CDR3 has 16 residues. CDR1 and CDR2 (germline): SGHRS, YFSETQ. V shed 0 bases and J shed 0 bases, with 10 bases lying between them. CDR3 sequence: CASSLDPQNSGNTIYF. The CDR3 DNA is TGCGCCAGCAGCTTGGACCCCCAGAACTCTGGAAACACCATATATTTT. Full variable domain (remainder filled in from reference TRBV5-1 and TRBJ1-3): KAGVTQTPRYLIKTRGQQVTLSCSPISGHRSVSWYQQTPGQGLQFLFEYFSETQRNKGNFPGRFSGRQFSNSRSEMNVSTLELGDSALYLCASSLDPQNSGNTIYFGEGSWLTVV.

This rearrangement joins TRBV5-4 to TRBJ1-2, with 12 bases aligning to TRBD1. This CDR3 has 18 residues. Germline values: CDR1 SGHNT, CDR2 YYREEE (reference sequence). Trimming cost V 4 bases and J 4 bases; bases outside gene matches: 14. The CDR3 loop is CASSPTGGTGGLLYGYTF. Here the CDR3 DNA reads TGTGCCAGCAGCCCCACGGGGGGGACAGGGGGCTTACTCTATGGCTACACCTTC.

V and J are TRBV28 and TRBJ2-1; 9 bases align to TRBD2. CDR3 length equals 16 residues. CDR1 MDHEN and CDR2 SYDVKM come from the germline V gene. The junction had 7 bases not matched to a gene; V was cut back by 2 bases and J by 5 bases. CDR3 residues: CASSLTASGENNEQFF. CDR3 in DNA: TGTGCCAGCAGTTTAACCGCTAGCGGGGAGAACAATGAGCAGTTCTTC.

The chain has TRBV7-2 and TRBJ1-3; D remains unclear. With 4 bases removed from V and 6 bases from J, the gap between germline ends came to 10 bases. Per germline, CDR1 SGHTA and CDR2 FQGNSA. CDR3 size: 13 residues. The CDR3 coding sequence is TGTGCCAGCAGCTCTACCCCCTTAAACACCATATATTTT. It codes for CASSSTPLNTIYF.

The chain joins TRBV10-3 to TRBJ2-3; 9 positions agree with TRBD1. V was pared by 0 bases and J by 6 bases, with 10 bases of the junction left unmatched. This CDR3 is 17 amino acids long. CDR1 and CDR2 (germline): ENHRY, SYGVKD. The CDR3, as DNA: TGTGCCATCAGTGAGTCATCTGGGACAGGGCGGTCCGATACGCAGTATTTT. Translated: CAISESSGTGRSDTQYF.

The genes are TRBV7-6 and TRBJ2-1; no firm D call. The V end lost 1 base, the J end lost 10 bases, and 8 bases lay between the germline ends. Germline loops: CDR1 SGHVS, CDR2 FNYEAQ. The CDR3 has 12 residues. The CDR3 sequence is CASSLGDTEQFF. The CDR3 DNA is TGTGCCAGCAGCTTAGGAGACACAGAGCAGTTCTTC. The full variable domain, completed using reference TRBV7-6 and TRBJ2-1, is GAGVSQSPRYKVTKRGQDVALRCDPISGHVSLYWYRQALGQGPEFLTYFNYEAQQDKSGLPNDRFSAERPEGSISTLTIQRTEQRDSAMYRCASSLGDTEQFFGPGTRLTVL.

The sample holds a few counts of this clone. The gene calls are TRBV6-5 and TRBJ1-6, with 10 bases that match TRBD1. CDR1 and CDR2 (germline): MNHEY, SVGAGI. V gave up 5 bases and J gave up 9 bases; unmatched junction bases: 7. The CDR3 has 15 residues. In DNA form, the CDR3 reads TGTGCCAGCAGTAACGCCGGGACAGGGGCTTCACCCCTCCACTTT. Amino acid sequence: CASSNAGTGASPLHF.

The chain has TRBV3-1 (or the pseudogene TRBV3-2) and TRBJ2-2; 11 bases line up with TRBD2. V lost 2 bases and J lost 5; bases outside the gene matches: 7. Germline CDR1 LGHDT, CDR2 YNNKEL (reference sequence). CDR3 length equals 17 residues. In DNA form, the CDR3 reads TGTGCCAGCAGCCAATCCCGTAGCGGGGGGGTGACCGGGGAGCTGTTTTTT. Amino acids: CASSQSRSGGVTGELFF.

A single count supports this clone. The chain links TRBV28 to TRBJ1-6; tentatively, D is TRBD1 (6 bases). Germline V gene data show CDR1 as MDHEN and CDR2 as SYDVKM. Between the trimmed V and J ends, which lost 4 bases and 7 bases, there was a span of 11 bases. The CDR3 is 14 amino acids. CDR3 sequence: CASSSTGSNSPLHF. The CDR3, as DNA: TGTGCCAGCAGTTCAACAGGGTCAAATTCACCCCTCCACTTT.

The V gene is TRBV7-9, the J gene TRBJ2-1, with D perhaps matching TRBD2 (5 bases). From germline, CDR1 is SEHNR and CDR2 FQNEAQ (reference sequence). The CDR3 length is 13 residues. The V end was cut by 7 bases, the J end by 7 bases, with 14 bases between. CDR3 coding DNA: TGTGCCAGCACCCAAATCTCGGGGAATGAGCAGTTCTTC. This codes for CASTQISGNEQFF.

The V gene is TRBV3-1 (or the pseudogene TRBV3-2), the J gene TRBJ1-2; D not resolved. Germline CDR1 reads LGHDT; CDR2 reads YNNKEL (reference sequence). The CDR3 spans 14 residues. Deletions cut 4 bases from V and 0 bases from J, with 9 bases between. CDR3: CASSLSRTNYGYTF. CDR3 DNA sequence: TGTGCCAGCAGCCTATCCAGGACTAACTATGGCTACACCTTC.

The rearrangement links TRBV5-1 to TRBJ2-7, with D tentatively TRBD2 (6 bases). V lost 6 bases and J 4 bases, leaving 14 bases between the germline ends. CDR3 length equals 13 residues. Germline-derived CDR1 and CDR2 are SGHRS and YFSETQ. The CDR3 nucleotides read TGCGCCAGCACCACACCCGGGGGATACGAGCAGTACTTC. It codes for CASTTPGGYEQYF.

The V call is TRBV3-1 (or the pseudogene TRBV3-2), the J call TRBJ2-7; 7 bases match TRBD1. Germline values: CDR1 LGHDT, CDR2 YNNKEL (reference sequence). The V gene end was trimmed by 4 bases and the J gene end by 3 bases; junction bases not matched to a gene: 15. The CDR3 is made up of 17 amino acids. CDR3: CASSLRGAGTDNYEQYF. The DNA for the CDR3 is TGTGCCAGCAGCCTAAGAGGTGCCGGGACAGATAACTACGAGCAGTACTTC.

This rearrangement joins TRBV19 to TRBJ1-5; D is unresolved. The CDR3 runs to 14 residues. From germline, CDR1 is LNHDA and CDR2 SQIVND (reference sequence). V was shortened by 3 bases and J by 3 bases, with 9 bases between the two germline ends. This CDR3 is CASSIAGANQPQHF. The CDR3 DNA sequence: TGTGCCAGTAGTATCGCGGGAGCCAATCAGCCCCAGCATTTT.

The table lists this clone with a count of one. This sequence joins TRBV19 and TRBJ2-5, with a weak D call TRBD2 (7 bases). The germline V gene encodes CDR1 LNHDA and CDR2 SQIVND (reference sequence). The CDR3 sequence is 16 residues long. Trimming shortened V by 3 bases and J by 1 base, and 15 bases separated the two germline ends. The CDR3 sequence: CASSISAGAGQETQYF. As DNA, the CDR3 is TGTGCCAGTAGTATTTCGGCGGGGGCTGGCCAAGAGACCCAGTACTTC.

The chain links TRBV10-3 to TRBJ1-5; D is possibly TRBD1 (6 bases). Germline V CDR1 and CDR2: ENHRY, SYGVKD. Trimming removed 2 bases at V and 3 bases at J, with 14 bases between. The CDR3 sequence is 16 residues long. CDR3 DNA sequence: TGTGCCATCAGTGAGCGATCCGGACAGTCCAATCAGCCCCAGCATTTT. Its protein is CAISERSGQSNQPQHF.

The CDR3 nucleotides read TGTGCCAGCAGCTTGGCATCTGCCTTGGTCGGCTATAATTCACCCCTCCACTTT. This sequence encodes CASSLASALVGYNSPLHF. This chain links TRBV5-8 with TRBJ1-6; D gene unclear. Trimming stripped 0 bases from V and 3 bases from J, with 16 bases between. This CDR3 spans 18 amino acids. CDR1 is SGHTS, CDR2 YDEGEE, per germline.

The gene calls are TRBV28 and TRBJ2-7, with TRBD1 as a possible D gene (6 bases). Germline values: CDR1 MDHEN, CDR2 SYDVKM. The CDR3 loop spans 14 amino acids. V lost 6 bases to trimming and J lost 6 bases, with 18 bases between them. The CDR3 reads CASRGRDIRPEQYF. The CDR3 DNA is TGTGCCAGCAGGGGCAGGGACATAAGGCCCGAGCAGTACTTC.

The J gene is TRBJ2-5, the V gene TRBV6-2 or TRBV6-3, with D possibly matching TRBD1 (5 bases). Trimming took 0 bases from V and 2 from J, leaving 13 bases between them. The V gene's germline CDR1 is MNHEY and CDR2 SVGEGT. This CDR3 is built from 16 residues. The CDR3 loop is CASSYSWGESQETQYF. Here the CDR3 DNA reads TGTGCCAGCAGTTACTCATGGGGCGAATCGCAAGAGACCCAGTACTTC.

This chain links TRBV29-1 with TRBJ1-1; 7 bases agree with TRBD1. The V segment lost 7 bases and the J segment 3 bases; nucleotides outside the gene matches: 14. This CDR3 has 15 residues. The germline gives CDR1 SQVTM, CDR2 ANQGSEA. DNA of the CDR3: TGCAGCGCAGGGGGAAAACAGGGGTGGGACACTGAAGCTTTCTTT. It specifies CSAGGKQGWDTEAFF. The complete variable domain, with remaining parts taken from reference TRBV29-1 and TRBJ1-1, reads SAVISQKPSRDICQRGTSLTIQCQVDSQVTMMFWYRQQPGQSLTLIATANQGSEATYESGFVIDKFPISRPNLTFSTLTVSNMSPEDSSIYLCSAGGKQGWDTEAFFGQGTRLTVV.

A few counts support this clone. The gene calls are TRBV5-5 and TRBJ1-4, with 8 positions matching TRBD1. Germline V lookup: CDR1 SGHKS, CDR2 YYEKEE (reference sequence). The length of the CDR3 is 14 residues. The V segment lost 5 bases and the J segment 7 bases; nucleotides outside the gene matches: 7. CDR3 region: CASRGQEGGEKLFF. The CDR3 coding sequence is TGTGCCAGCAGGGGACAGGAGGGGGGTGAAAAACTGTTTTTT.

The chain recombines TRBV29-1 with TRBJ1-5; weak D call: TRBD1 (5 bases). Per germline, CDR1 SQVTM and CDR2 ANQGSEA. V was trimmed by 6 bases and J by 3 bases, leaving 12 bases between them. This CDR3 comprises 13 residues. CDR3 protein: CSVGGHPNQPQHF. The CDR3 nucleotides are TGCAGCGTCGGCGGACACCCCAATCAGCCCCAGCATTTT.

The V gene is TRBV29-1, the J gene TRBJ2-5; 7 nucleotides line up with TRBD2. This CDR3 contains 13 residues. J was trimmed by 1 base and V by 6 bases; bases with no gene match: 5. Per germline, CDR1 SQVTM and CDR2 ANQGSEA. Here the CDR3 reads CSVVRGSQETQYF. The DNA for the CDR3 is TGCAGCGTAGTGCGGGGGAGCCAAGAGACCCAGTACTTC.

This clone was seen only a few times. The V and J genes are TRBV5-1 and TRBJ2-2; possibly TRBD2 for D (5 bases). V was shortened by 5 bases and J by 6 bases, with 11 bases between the two germline ends. Germline assignment: CDR1 SGHRS and CDR2 YFSETQ. The CDR3 loop spans 13 amino acids. The CDR3 loop is CASRSGNAGELFF. The CDR3 nucleotides read TGCGCCAGCAGATCGGGAAACGCCGGGGAGCTGTTTTTT.

The J gene is TRBJ2-3, the V gene TRBV29-1; 10 bases match TRBD2. Germline V gene lookup returns CDR1 SQVTM and CDR2 ANQGSEA. The V and J ends lost 6 bases and 3 bases, in that order; junction bases with no gene match: 6. The CDR3 is made up of 14 amino acids. In nucleotides, the CDR3 is TGCAGCGTCGCCCTAGCGGGGGCTACAGATACGCAGTATTTT. This sequence encodes CSVALAGATDTQYF.

V and J are TRBV7-2 and TRBJ1-2, with D unresolved. This CDR3 is 12 amino acids long. The V and J ends lost 3 bases and 7 bases respectively, with 9 bases between them. CDR1 is SGHTA, CDR2 FQGNSA, per germline. The CDR3 loop is CASSFGYVGYTF. CDR3 DNA: TGTGCCAGCAGCTTCGGTTATGTTGGCTACACCTTC. Based on the CDR3 plus reference TRBV7-2 and TRBJ1-2, the full variable domain is GAGVSQSPSNKVTEKGKDVELRCDPISGHTALYWYRQSLGQGLEFLIYFQGNSAPDKSGLPSDRFSAERTGGSVSTLTIQRTQQEDSAVYLCASSFGYVGYTFGSGTRLTVV.

The rearrangement links TRBV7-9 to TRBJ2-3; perhaps TRBD1 as D (5 bases). Germline V gene lookup returns CDR1 SEHNR and CDR2 FQNEAQ (reference sequence). The germline V and J ends were trimmed by 5 bases and 6 bases, with 21 bases remaining between them. This CDR3 comprises 16 residues. The CDR3 DNA reads as TGTGCCAGCAGCCCCCTGCTCTGGGGCCTTCCCGATACGCAGTATTTT. Translation gives CASSPLLWGLPDTQYF.

The chain joins TRBV21-1 to TRBJ2-5; the DNA was not used to check the table's D call, TRBD2. TRBV21-1 is a recognized pseudogene. The CDR3 is 14 amino acids. CDR3 loop: CASSNRGGPETQYF. The CDR3 DNA follows: TGTGCCAGCAGCAATCGGGGGGGCCCAGAGACCCAGTACTTC.